This T cell receptor beta chain came from a study of beta chain features in type 1 diabetes. Isolation of CD4+ naive, central memory, regulatory and stem cell-like memory cells was achieved by sorting via CD45RO/CCR7/CD25/CD127/CD95/CD27. This clone was seen a few times. Reverse transcription of all isolated RNA meant that expressed TCRB transcripts were sequenced. Here immunoSEQ multiplex PCR was the method, and the copy in TCRdb shows in-frame clones only, minus some. The sample includes 200,000 to 250,000 clones, 9.5% to 13% of them seen just once. J lost 8 bases, V lost 5 bases, and 12 bases had no gene match. The CDR3 extends over 15 amino acids. Germline CDR1 is MDHEN and CDR2 is SYDVKM.

Specimen: central memory CD4+ T cells from blood. The TCR comes from a man between 18 and 35 years old in good health. V is TRBV28 and J is TRBJ2-3, with 8 positions matching TRBD2. The CDR3 sequence is CASSPPPAGASTQYF. The CDR3 DNA follows: TGTGCCAGCAGTCCCCCCCCAGCGGGAGCCAGTACGCAGTATTTT.